A single sample gave rise to the 15 T cell receptor beta chains below, sequenced in a study of T cells in Graves' hyperthyroidism and ophthalmopathy (dated by TCRdb to 2018 to 2020). The library was prepared using multiplex PCR. Sequencing relied on an Illumina HiSeq 2000. The TCR beta CDR3 regions were amplified from RNA transcripts. For the first round of RT-PCR on the TCR CDR3, the HTBI primer set was used together with the Qiagen OneStep RT-PCR kit. TCRdb trimmed public reads at Q25 via fastp, called clones via MiXCR and kept in-frame beta chains. One record per CDR3 amino acid sequence lists the most common genes and DNA. This sample has a few hundred thousand distinct CDR3 sequences in its table, and around 14% of those were observed once. The top ten hold around 7.5% of the sample. Sequenced: blood. These receptors were obtained from a woman between 25 and 40 years old with Graves' hyperthyroidism.

At least ten counts were recorded for this clonotype. The chain combines TRBV6-1 with TRBJ2-1, with D uncertain. Germline V CDR1 and CDR2: MNHNS, SASEGT. The CDR3 sequence is 15 residues long. The ends were cut back, 5 bases at V and 8 bases at J, with 19 bases in the middle. The CDR3 is CASSKPGNGRDEQFF. The CDR3, as DNA: TGTGCCAGCAGTAAACCGGGCAATGGACGCGATGAGCAGTTCTTC.

This clonotype has a count of ten or more. The rearrangement links TRBV20-1 to TRBJ1-1, with TRBD1 as a possible D gene (6 bases). The ends were cut back, 0 bases at V and 9 bases at J, with 11 bases in the middle. The CDR3 extends over 12 amino acids. Germline values: CDR1 DFQATT, CDR2 SNEGSKA (reference sequence). The CDR3 DNA sequence: TGCAGTGCTAGAGAGTGGACAGATAAAGCTTTCTTT. Translating it yields CSAREWTDKAFF.

V usage is TRBV6-1 and J usage is TRBJ2-7, with a possible D match to TRBD1 (6 bases). The V end was cut by 6 bases, the J end by 4 bases, with 10 bases between. From germline, CDR1 is MNHNS and CDR2 SASEGT. The length of the CDR3 is 12 residues. In nucleotides, the CDR3 is TGTGCCAGCAGAGGGGACACGTACGAGCAGTACTTC. Translated: CASRGDTYEQYF.

This clonotype was seen only a few times. The J gene is TRBJ2-4, the V gene TRBV18, with no clear D. Germline values: CDR1 KGHSH, CDR2 LQKENI. The V and J ends lost 0 bases and 0 bases respectively, with 6 bases between them. The CDR3 sequence is 15 residues long. The chain's CDR3 is CASSPPTLAKNIQYF. The CDR3 nucleotides are TGTGCCAGCTCACCACCCACCCTAGCCAAAAACATTCAGTACTTC.

This clonotype was seen many times. V usage is TRBV28 and J usage is TRBJ2-3, with D hard to call. From germline, CDR1 is MDHEN and CDR2 SYDVKM. The germline V and J ends were trimmed by 3 bases and 4 bases, with 14 bases remaining between them. There are 15 residues in the CDR3. CDR3 sequence (DNA): TGTGCCAGCAGTTTCCCCCCCGGTCGGCCAGATACGCAGTATTTT. It yields the protein CASSFPPGRPDTQYF.

The V call is TRBV6-1, the J call TRBJ2-1, with TRBD2 matching 7 bases. The V gene end was trimmed by 8 bases and the J gene end by 2 bases; junction bases not matched to a gene: 3. The germline V gene has CDR1 MNHNS and CDR2 SASEGT. The CDR3 has 13 amino acids. CDR3 region: CASHSGPYNEQFF. The CDR3 DNA sequence: TGTGCCAGCCATAGCGGGCCCTACAATGAGCAGTTCTTC.

This chain connects TRBV27 to TRBJ2-2, with 7 bases that match TRBD1. The CDR3 is 15 amino acids. In germline, CDR1 is MNHEY, CDR2 SMNVEV (reference sequence). After removal of 6 bases from V and 6 bases from J, the junction contained 10 bases not matched to a gene. The CDR3 reads CASRPQGPSAGELFF. In nucleotides, the CDR3 is TGTGCCAGCAGACCACAGGGGCCCTCAGCCGGGGAGCTGTTTTTT.

Ten or more counts support this clonotype. The CDR3 is CATGIGGYNSPLHF. CDR3 bases: TGTGCCACCGGAATCGGGGGCTATAATTCACCCCTCCACTTT. J is TRBJ1-6 and V is TRBV2; D might be TRBD1 (5 bases). The germline V and J ends were trimmed by 10 bases and 3 bases, with 13 bases remaining between them. Germline assignment: CDR1 SNHLY and CDR2 FYNNEI. The length of the CDR3 is 14 residues.

The gene calls are TRBV19 and TRBJ2-7; D remains unclear. The CDR3 sequence is 15 residues long. With 5 bases removed from V and 6 bases from J, the gap between germline ends came to 20 bases. Per germline, CDR1 LNHDA and CDR2 SQIVND (reference sequence). The CDR3 region is CASSSPLGNAFEQYF. The CDR3 nucleotides are TGTGCCAGTAGTTCGCCGTTGGGGAATGCCTTCGAGCAGTACTTC.

This clonotype occurred many times. The gene calls are TRBV12-3 or TRBV12-4 and TRBJ1-1; 11 nucleotides line up with TRBD1. The junction had 5 bases not matched to a gene; V was cut back by 2 bases and J by 9 bases. This CDR3 comprises 14 residues. The CDR3 coding sequence is TGTGCCAGCAGTTTACGGGGGACAGGGGGAAAAGCTTTCTTT. As protein: CASSLRGTGGKAFF.

This clonotype occurred many times. V is TRBV7-3 and J is TRBJ2-5; 8 bases align to TRBD2. With 3 bases clipped from V and 0 bases from J, the junction kept 12 bases outside the gene matches. Germline V gives CDR1 SGHTA, CDR2 FQGTGA. CDR3 size: 18 residues. The CDR3 loop is CASSLRGAGGLYQETQYF. DNA of the CDR3: TGTGCCAGCAGCTTGAGGGGGGCGGGAGGCCTGTACCAAGAGACCCAGTACTTC. Looking up the rest from reference TRBV7-3 and TRBJ2-5 gives the full variable domain: GAGVSQTPSNKVTEKGKYVELRCDPISGHTALYWYRQSLGQGPEFLIYFQGTGAADDSGLPNDRFFAVRPEGSVSTLKIQRTERGDSAVYLCASSLRGAGGLYQETQYFGPGTRLLVL.

In this sample, this clonotype turned up many times. This chain links TRBV29-1 with TRBJ2-1, with D unclear. The CDR3 has 12 amino acids. Deletions cut 5 bases from V and 8 bases from J, with 13 bases between. Looked up from germline, CDR1 is SQVTM and CDR2 is ANQGSEA. For the CDR3, the DNA is TGCAGCGTTCCGTCCCGAACCCATGAGCAGTTCTTC. Protein sequence: CSVPSRTHEQFF.

The V call is TRBV5-1, the J call TRBJ2-7; D is possibly TRBD2 (6 bases). The germline CDR1 and CDR2 sequences are SGHRS and YFSETQ. V lost 5 bases, J lost 1 base, and 25 bases lay in between. The length of the CDR3 is 18 residues. CDR3 DNA sequence: TGCGCCAGCAGTATGGGGCGGGGTTCCCCCCCCCCATCCTACGAGCAGTACTTC. This encodes CASSMGRGSPPPSYEQYF.

In its sample, this clonotype was seen many times. The genes are TRBV6-1 and TRBJ2-7; D is uncertain. CDR3 length equals 12 residues. V lost 8 bases and J 0 bases, leaving 8 bases between the germline ends. Germline assignment: CDR1 MNHNS and CDR2 SASEGT. This CDR3 reads CASRTLSYEQYF. CDR3 DNA: TGTGCCAGCCGTACACTCTCCTACGAGCAGTACTTC.

This clonotype was recorded a few times. This chain connects TRBV10-3 to TRBJ2-3; D is unclear. Germline V gene sequence: CDR1 ENHRY, CDR2 SYGVKD. CDR3 size: 11 residues. V was shortened by 6 bases and J by 6 bases, with 7 bases between the two germline ends. The CDR3 DNA reads TGTGCCATCAGCCTCGCGGATACGCAGTATTTT. This translates into CAISLADTQYF.